One sample yielded the 4 T cell receptor beta chains listed below, sequenced in a study of tissue T cells after allogeneic stem cell transplantation. The assay was immunoSEQ multiplex PCR, and TCRdb's table has in-frame clones only and misses some. There are some 43,000 clones in the sample; 80% to 95% occur only once, and under 4% lies in the top ten. The specimen comprised blood, sampled before transplantation. These TCRs come from a woman aged 35 to 70 who later had graft-versus-host disease after an allogeneic stem cell transplant.

This sequence joins TRBV27 and TRBJ1-6, with a tentative D call TRBD1 (5 bases). Germline lookup yields CDR1 MNHEY and CDR2 SMNVEV (reference sequence). CDR3 length equals 14 residues. Trimming pared 5 bases from V and 7 bases from J, leaving 12 bases between. CDR3 DNA sequence: TGTGCCAGCAGTGGGACCTTGGGGAATTCACCCCTCCACTTT. Protein: CASSGTLGNSPLHF.

The rearrangement joins TRBV24-1 to TRBJ2-3; maybe TRBD2 (6 bases). V was pared by 5 bases and J by 2 bases, with 13 bases between. There are 15 residues in the CDR3. Germline CDR1 KGHDR, CDR2 SFDVKD. CDR3 in DNA: TGTGCCACCAGTGCCCCGGGACTGCACACAGATACGCAGTATTTT. Translating gives CATSAPGLHTDTQYF.

The CDR3 loop reads CASRLTGANTEAFF. DNA for the CDR3: TGTGCCAGTAGGTTGACAGGGGCGAACACTGAAGCTTTCTTT. The rearrangement uses TRBV19 and TRBJ1-1; 8 bases fit TRBD1. Looked up from germline, CDR1 is LNHDA and CDR2 is SQIVND (reference sequence). The CDR3 has 14 amino acids. The trim removed 6 bases at V and 1 base at J, leaving 4 bases unmatched.

The chain uses TRBV7-9 and TRBJ2-7; D possibly corresponds to TRBD1 (5 bases). CDR1 is SEHNR, CDR2 FQNEAQ, per germline (reference sequence). V dropped 5 bases and J dropped 0 bases, with 17 bases sitting between them. This CDR3 contains 16 residues. CDR3 nucleotide sequence: TGTGCCAGCAGCCCTGGGCCAGGGATCCTCTCCTACGAGCAGTACTTC. It codes for CASSPGPGILSYEQYF.